The 30 T cell receptor beta chains reported below all come from one sample, sequenced in a study of T cells after yellow fever vaccination. TCRdb re-analysed the 5' RACE reads in MiXCR, keeping a single row per CDR3 protein. The table records under 200,000 distinct CDR3 sequences, about 10% of them present only once. Sample: CD8+ T cells sorted from PBMCs, taken 15 days after the yellow fever booster vaccination. The origin of the receptors is a man between 18 and 35 years old who received the YFV17D yellow fever vaccine.

In its sample, this clonotype was seen a few times. This chain links TRBV4-1 with TRBJ2-1; 10 nucleotides match TRBD1. V dropped 4 bases and J dropped 10; count of bases not matched to a gene: 7. The CDR3 spans 14 residues. Germline V gene lookup returns CDR1 MGHRA and CDR2 YSYEKL. CDR3 amino acids: CASSLWTGGGEQFF. In DNA form, the CDR3 reads TGCGCCAGCAGCCTCTGGACAGGGGGGGGGGAGCAGTTCTTC.

The gene calls are TRBV12-3 or TRBV12-4 and TRBJ2-4; no firm D call. V lost 1 base, J lost 6 bases, and 7 bases lay in between. The CDR3 sequence is 13 residues long. The CDR3, as DNA: TGTGCCAGCAGTTTAGGGGGTGTAAACATTCAGTACTTC. It codes for CASSLGGVNIQYF.

The gene calls are TRBV5-1 and TRBJ2-5; D is uncertain. Germline V gives CDR1 SGHRS, CDR2 YFSETQ. The V gene lost 2 bases and the J gene lost 3 bases, with 11 bases spanning the gap. The CDR3 runs to 14 residues. The CDR3 nucleotides read TGCGCCAGCAGCTTAAGCCTGACCAAAGAGACCCAGTACTTC. Residues: CASSLSLTKETQYF.

This chain joins TRBV2 and TRBJ2-1, with a possible D match to TRBD2 (6 bases). V gave up 2 bases and J gave up 8 bases, with 7 bases separating them. Germline V lookup: CDR1 SNHLY, CDR2 FYNNEI. The CDR3 runs to 12 residues. Here the CDR3 DNA reads TGTGCCAGCAGTGAACCGGGGGATGAGCAGTTCTTC. It yields the protein CASSEPGDEQFF.

Only a few counts were recorded for this clonotype. The rearrangement joins TRBV11-2 to TRBJ1-1, with D possibly matching TRBD1 (6 bases). CDR3 length: 16 amino acids. Germline-derived CDR1 and CDR2 are SGHAT and FQNNGV. Trimming took off 1 base at V and 2 bases at J, with 14 bases between the two ends. CDR3 protein: CASSLAGTYLNTEAFF. The CDR3 nucleotides are TGTGCCAGCAGCTTAGCTGGGACATACCTTAACACTGAAGCTTTCTTT.

This chain joins TRBV6-5 and TRBJ2-3; D not certain. There are 13 residues in the CDR3. Germline lookup yields CDR1 MNHEY and CDR2 SVGAGI. The V end was cut by 7 bases, the J end by 0 bases, with 8 bases between. The CDR3 sequence: CASTERSTDTQYF. CDR3 DNA sequence: TGTGCCAGCACCGAGCGTAGCACAGATACGCAGTATTTT.

The chain carries TRBV3-1 and TRBJ2-4; 14 nucleotides agree with TRBD2. The CDR3 is 21 residues long. Germline V gene data show CDR1 as LGHDT and CDR2 as YNNKEL (reference sequence). Losses at the gene ends were 0 bases for V and 0 bases for J; bases not matched to a gene: 10. This chain's CDR3 is CASSQDRTSGGRALAKNIQYF. The CDR3 coding sequence is TGTGCCAGCAGCCAAGACCGGACTAGCGGGGGGCGGGCTTTAGCCAAAAACATTCAGTACTTC.

V usage is TRBV4-1 and J usage is TRBJ2-5; 8 bases agree with TRBD1. V dropped 3 bases and J dropped 5; count of bases not matched to a gene: 11. Germline CDR1 MGHRA, CDR2 YSYEKL. The CDR3 sequence is 16 residues long. CDR3 amino acids: CASSQTTDRVWETQYF. The CDR3, as DNA: TGCGCCAGCAGCCAGACCACGGACAGGGTATGGGAGACCCAGTACTTC.

V gene TRBV12-3 or TRBV12-4 combines with J gene TRBJ2-7; D might be TRBD1 or TRBD2, each matching 5 bases. This CDR3 contains 13 residues. The V gene lost 6 bases and the J gene lost 3 bases, with 12 bases spanning the gap. CDR3 sequence reads: CASRVGPNYEQYF. For the CDR3, the DNA is TGTGCCAGCAGGGTGGGACCTAACTACGAGCAGTACTTC.

This clonotype was counted at least ten times. This chain uses TRBV10-3 with TRBJ2-7, with D perhaps TRBD1 (5 bases). The V gene lost 10 bases and the J gene lost 0 bases, with 13 bases spanning the gap. There are 13 residues in the CDR3. Germline V CDR1 and CDR2: ENHRY, SYGVKD. CDR3 DNA sequence: TGTGCCACCGAGCCAGGGATCTCCTACGAGCAGTACTTC. It specifies CATEPGISYEQYF.

By proportion, this clonotype is medium-sized. V usage is TRBV27 and J usage is TRBJ2-7; TRBD2 aligns across 8 bases. This CDR3 is built from 15 residues. The germline V gene has CDR1 MNHEY and CDR2 SMNVEV (reference sequence). The ends lost 5 bases at V and 3 bases at J; junction bases unmatched: 9. The CDR3 spells CASSPHSGAIYEQYF. The CDR3 DNA sequence: TGTGCCAGCAGTCCCCATAGCGGGGCAATCTACGAGCAGTACTTC.

The chain employs TRBV11-3 and TRBJ2-3; a possible D gene is TRBD2 (6 bases). Trimming stripped 2 bases from V and 3 bases from J, with 12 bases between. This CDR3 spans 15 amino acids. Per germline, CDR1 SGHNT and CDR2 YENEEA. The chain's CDR3 is CASSLRSGGTDTQYF. CDR3 nucleotide sequence: TGTGCCAGCAGCTTACGTAGCGGCGGTACAGATACGCAGTATTTT.

This clonotype was seen a handful of times. V and J are TRBV27 and TRBJ2-5; 8 bases are shared with TRBD2. The junction had 7 bases not matched to a gene; V was cut back by 5 bases and J by 5 bases. The length of the CDR3 is 14 residues. The germline V gene encodes CDR1 MNHEY and CDR2 SMNVEV (reference sequence). The CDR3 nucleotides are TGTGCCAGCAGTCCGGGGGGGCCCGGGGAGACCCAGTACTTC. Translation: CASSPGGPGETQYF.

This clonotype has only a few counts. This chain connects TRBV27 to TRBJ2-1, with D perhaps assigned TRBD1 or TRBD2 (5 bases each). The CDR3 totals 15 residues. Trimming pared 3 bases from V and 0 bases from J, leaving 9 bases between. CDR1 is MNHEY and CDR2 is SMNVEV in the germline V gene (reference sequence). The CDR3 bases are TGTGCCAGCAGTTTGCAGGGACGCTCCTACAATGAGCAGTTCTTC. It encodes CASSLQGRSYNEQFF.

The rearrangement uses TRBV6-5 and TRBJ1-1, with D hard to call. The germline V gene has CDR1 MNHEY and CDR2 SVGAGI. This CDR3 contains 12 residues. Trimming cost V 4 bases and J 5 bases, with 8 bases left between them. In nucleotides, the CDR3 is TGTGCCAGCAGTTGGGCACCTACTGAAGCTTTCTTT. It is translated as CASSWAPTEAFF.

This clonotype was seen a handful of times. The genes are TRBV12-3 or TRBV12-4 and TRBJ2-2, with 11 bases matching TRBD1. The CDR3 runs to 15 residues. V dropped 7 bases and J dropped 5; count of bases not matched to a gene: 6. CDR3 residues: CASIGTGGGTGELFF. Written as DNA, the CDR3 is TGTGCCAGCATCGGGACAGGGGGAGGAACCGGGGAGCTGTTTTTT.

V usage is TRBV7-9 and J usage is TRBJ1-4; D gene unclear. Trimming took off 4 bases at V and 2 bases at J, with 17 bases between the two ends. The germline gives CDR1 SEHNR, CDR2 FQNEAQ (reference sequence). This CDR3 spans 17 amino acids. The CDR3 protein is CASSSSRPTRTNEKLFF. CDR3 DNA: TGTGCCAGCAGCTCCTCTCGGCCGACACGCACTAATGAAAAACTGTTTTTT.

The chain carries TRBV6-5 and TRBJ2-1; 7 bases fit TRBD2. The CDR3 is made up of 15 amino acids. Germline CDR1 is MNHEY and CDR2 is SVGAGI. V dropped 6 bases and J dropped 0; count of bases not matched to a gene: 5. The CDR3 region is CASSLGRGSYNEQFF. As DNA, the CDR3 is TGTGCCAGCAGCCTGGGGAGGGGCTCCTACAATGAGCAGTTCTTC.

The chain links TRBV10-2 to TRBJ2-2; the D is unclear. Trimming left V 6 bases short and J 1 base short, with 6 bases between. The CDR3 has 13 residues. Germline loops: CDR1 WSHSY, CDR2 SAAADI. The CDR3, as DNA: TGCGCCAGCAGCTCCGTGAACACCGGGGAGCTGTTTTTT. Translating gives CASSSVNTGELFF.

This chain uses TRBV4-1 with TRBJ2-2; 10 bases are a match to TRBD2. Germline V lookup: CDR1 MGHRA, CDR2 YSYEKL. Germline trimming cut 4 bases from V and 4 bases from J; bases unmatched to any gene: 9. The CDR3 has 17 residues. The CDR3 nucleotides read TGCGCCAGCAGCCCTGGGTATTTAGCGGGGGGCACCGGGGAGCTGTTTTTT. Amino acids: CASSPGYLAGGTGELFF.

This clonotype was seen at least ten times. The chain is built from TRBV5-1 and TRBJ2-5; 7 bases match TRBD1. This CDR3 region has 14 residues. Per germline, CDR1 SGHRS and CDR2 YFSETQ. Trimming cost V 0 bases and J 3 bases; bases outside gene matches: 2. CDR3 DNA: TGCGCCAGCAGCTTGGGGGGGACAGAAGAGACCCAGTACTTC. Its protein is CASSLGGTEETQYF.

This clonotype was seen many times. The chain employs TRBV12-5 and TRBJ2-1; 9 bases match TRBD2. The CDR3 is 16 amino acids. The V segment lost 4 bases and the J segment 2 bases; nucleotides outside the gene matches: 6. Looked up from germline, CDR1 is LGHNT and CDR2 is FRNRAP. Here the CDR3 DNA reads TGTGCTAGTGGTTCCCTCCTAGCGGGGCCCTACAATGAGCAGTTCTTC. This translates into CASGSLLAGPYNEQFF. Combining the CDR3 with reference TRBV12-5 and TRBJ2-1 gives the whole variable domain DARVTQTPRHKVTEMGQEVTMRCQPILGHNTVFWYRQTMMQGLELLAYFRNRAPLDDSGMPKDRFSAEMPDATLATLKIQPSEPRDSAVYFCASGSLLAGPYNEQFFGPGTRLTVL.

The chain links TRBV6-5 to TRBJ1-2; tentative D call: TRBD1 (5 bases). Germline V gives CDR1 MNHEY, CDR2 SVGAGI. With 7 bases removed from V and 8 bases from J, the gap between germline ends came to 23 bases. This CDR3 contains 15 residues. Written as DNA, the CDR3 is TGTGCCAGCAAAAGGGCGCCTCTAGATTGGGGCGGCTACACCTTC. It encodes CASKRAPLDWGGYTF.

The rearrangement joins TRBV7-9 to TRBJ1-5, with 9 bases aligning to TRBD1. The trim removed 5 bases at V and 7 bases at J, leaving 9 bases unmatched. Germline assignment: CDR1 SEHNR and CDR2 FQNEAQ (reference sequence). The CDR3 consists of 15 residues. The chain's CDR3 is CASSPSDRGGQPQHF. The CDR3 bases are TGTGCCAGCAGCCCCTCCGACAGGGGGGGACAGCCCCAGCATTTT. The full variable domain, rest sourced from reference TRBV7-9 and TRBJ1-5, is DTGVSQNPRHKITKRGQNVTFRCDPISEHNRLYWYRQTLGQGPEFLTYFQNEAQLEKSRLLSDRFSAERPKGSFSTLEIQRTEQGDSAMYLCASSPSDRGGQPQHFGDGTRLSIL.

J is TRBJ2-3 and V is TRBV7-6, with a weak D call TRBD1 (5 bases). Germline assignment: CDR1 SGHVS and CDR2 FNYEAQ. V gave up 6 bases and J gave up 2 bases, with 9 bases separating them. The CDR3 is 13 amino acids. This CDR3 reads CASRRTNTDTQYF. The CDR3 DNA is TGTGCCAGCAGACGGACAAACACAGATACGCAGTATTTT.

The chain employs TRBV4-1 and TRBJ1-4, with D possibly TRBD1 on 5 matching bases. The CDR3 is made up of 17 amino acids. V was shortened by 4 bases and J by 4 bases, with 19 bases between the two germline ends. The germline gives CDR1 MGHRA, CDR2 YSYEKL. DNA for the CDR3: TGCGCCAGCAGCCCTCCCCCTGGGGCGCCGGATAATGAAAAACTGTTTTTT. Translation gives CASSPPPGAPDNEKLFF.

A few counts support this clonotype. The V and J genes are TRBV6-5 and TRBJ1-2; TRBD1 is a possible D gene (5 bases). Germline V gene data show CDR1 as MNHEY and CDR2 as SVGAGI. V lost 0 bases and J 4 bases, leaving 15 bases between the germline ends. The CDR3 runs to 16 residues. In DNA, the CDR3 is TGTGCCAGCAGTTACTCTCTCCAGGGAACACTCTATGGCTACACCTTC. Encoded protein: CASSYSLQGTLYGYTF.

This rearrangement joins TRBV6-5 to TRBJ2-4, with 10 positions matching TRBD1. CDR1 and CDR2 (germline): MNHEY, SVGAGI. CDR3 size: 12 residues. Losses at the gene ends were 6 bases for V and 14 bases for J; bases not matched to a gene: 7. This chain's CDR3 is CASSPSGTGEYF. CDR3 nucleotide sequence: TGTGCCAGCAGCCCATCCGGGACAGGGGAGTACTTC.

V usage is TRBV11-2 and J usage is TRBJ2-5, with 7 bases fitting TRBD1. V was clipped by 2 bases and J by 0 bases; unmatched bases: 6. The CDR3 spans 16 residues. Germline lookup yields CDR1 SGHAT and CDR2 FQNNGV. The CDR3 sequence is CASSLTPRGYQETQYF. For the CDR3, the DNA is TGTGCCAGCAGCTTAACACCCAGGGGGTACCAAGAGACCCAGTACTTC.

This clonotype has only a few counts. This rearrangement joins TRBV7-9 to TRBJ2-1; 10 bases agree with TRBD1. The germline V gene has CDR1 SEHNR and CDR2 FQNEAQ (reference sequence). V was clipped by 4 bases and J by 4 bases; unmatched bases: 1. The CDR3 totals 14 residues. The CDR3 region has the DNA TGTGCCAGCAGCTCGGGACAGGGGTACAATGAGCAGTTCTTC. Translating gives CASSSGQGYNEQFF.